These T cell receptor beta chains were read from a single sample in a study of T cells of healthy individuals. TCRdb reprocessed the 5' RACE reads with MiXCR, giving one entry per CDR3 protein. The sample consists of approximately 52,000 distinct CDR3 sequences, under 15% of them appearing once. The receptors were sampled from a human donor in good health. Both conserved end residues are part of each CDR3. A D gene is named only where the DNA matches it firmly. Expanded clones are given a class, and other clones once, few, many or no size at all.

V: TRBV10-3; D: -; size: -; J: TRBJ1-2; DNA: TGTGCCATCAGTGAGGGGAATAGGGGCTACACCTTC; CDR3: CAISEGNRGYTF
V: TRBV4-3; D: TRBD1; size: -; J: TRBJ2-7; DNA: TGCGCCAGCAGCGAACAGGGGACCTACGAGCAGTACTTC; CDR3: CASSEQGTYEQYF
V: TRBV19; D: -; size: -; J: TRBJ1-5; DNA: TGTGCCAGTAGTATAAGGGTGAAGGCGCCCCAGCATTTT; CDR3: CASSIRVKAPQHF
V: TRBV20-1; D: TRBD2; size: -; J: TRBJ2-1; DNA: TGCAGTGCTCAGCGGGGGGCTGAGCAGTTATTC; CDR3: CSAQRGAEQLF
V: TRBV27; D: -; size: many; J: TRBJ2-1; DNA: TGTGCCAGCAGTTCGCCGGGTCCAAACAATGAGCAGTTCTTC; CDR3: CASSSPGPNNEQFF
V: TRBV3-1; D: TRBD1; size: -; J: TRBJ2-7; DNA: TGTGCCAGCAGCTACAGACAGGGGGGGGGAGGCGAGCAGTACTTC; CDR3: CASSYRQGGGGEQYF
V: TRBV7-2; D: -; size: once; J: TRBJ2-4; DNA: TGTGCCAGCAGCTTACCACATGGAACCAAAAACATTCAGTACTTC; CDR3: CASSLPHGTKNIQYF
V: TRBV9; D: -; size: -; J: TRBJ2-3; DNA: TGTGCCAGCAGCGTAGCGTACACAGATACGCAGTATTTT; CDR3: CASSVAYTDTQYF
V: TRBV5-6; D: -; size: many; J: TRBJ1-1; DNA: TGTGCCAGCAGCCCTCAGGGGTGGACTGAAGCTTTCTTT; CDR3: CASSPQGWTEAFF
V: TRBV9; D: TRBD2; size: many; J: TRBJ2-3; DNA: TGTGCCAGCAGCTCCATTAGCGGGAGAGGCACAGATACGCAGTATTTT; CDR3: CASSSISGRGTDTQYF
V: TRBV6-2/TRBV6-3; D: -; size: -; J: TRBJ1-2; DNA: TGTGCCAGCAGTTACTCATCCCAGGCGGATGGCTACACCTTC; CDR3: CASSYSSQADGYTF
V: TRBV7-9; D: TRBD1; size: many; J: TRBJ2-1; DNA: TGTGCCAGCAGCCGCTACCACGGACAGGTCTACAATGAGCAGTTCTTC; CDR3: CASSRYHGQVYNEQFF
V: TRBV4-3; D: -; size: few; J: TRBJ1-5; DNA: TGCGCCAGCAGCCAAGAGCCGGGGCCCCAGCATTTT; CDR3: CASSQEPGPQHF
V: TRBV20-1; D: TRBD2; size: many; J: TRBJ2-7; DNA: TGCAGTGCTAGGGCCTCAGCGGGGTCCTCCTACGAGCAGTACTTC; CDR3: CSARASAGSSYEQYF
V: TRBV4-1; D: TRBD2; size: few; J: TRBJ2-7; DNA: TGCGCCAGCAGCCAAGGCCCCCCCGGGGGGGGATACTACGAGCAGTACTTC; CDR3: CASSQGPPGGGYYEQYF
V: TRBV24-1; D: TRBD1; size: -; J: TRBJ2-2; DNA: TGTGCCACCAGTGACCCCTCCCGGGACAGCTCGAACACCGGGGAGCTGTTTTTT; CDR3: CATSDPSRDSSNTGELFF
V: TRBV6-1; D: TRBD1; size: few; J: TRBJ1-6; DNA: TGTGCCAGCATGGCAGGGGGCTCCTATAATTCACCCCTCCACTTT; CDR3: CASMAGGSYNSPLHF
V: TRBV6-8; D: -; size: -; J: TRBJ2-1; DNA: TGTGCCAGCAGTTACTCGATCGGCAATGAGCAGTTCTTC; CDR3: CASSYSIGNEQFF
V: TRBV3-1; D: -; size: many; J: TRBJ2-5; DNA: TGTGCCAGCAGCAAAGGCACAGTTGAGACCCAGTACTTC; CDR3: CASSKGTVETQYF
V: TRBV10-3; D: -; size: -; J: TRBJ2-7; DNA: TGTGCCATCAGTGACAGGGAGACAGGATCCTCGGAGCAGTACTTC; CDR3: CAISDRETGSSEQYF
V: TRBV5-6; D: TRBD1; size: few; J: TRBJ2-5; DNA: TGTGCCAGCAGCTTGGGACAGGGTCAAGAGACCCAGTACTTC; CDR3: CASSLGQGQETQYF
V: TRBV7-2; D: -; size: many; J: TRBJ2-7; DNA: TGTGCCAGCAGCTTAAGCCCTGGCCCCTCCTACGAGCAGTACTTC; CDR3: CASSLSPGPSYEQYF
V: TRBV20-1; D: TRBD1; size: -; J: TRBJ1-1; DNA: TGCAGTGCTAGACAAGGGACAGTTTCCACTGAAGCTTTCTTT; CDR3: CSARQGTVSTEAFF
V: TRBV7-2; D: TRBD2; size: -; J: TRBJ2-5; DNA: TGTGCCAGCAGGGCGGGGGGGGTTATACAAGAGACCCAGTACTTC; CDR3: CASRAGGVIQETQYF
V: TRBV4-1; D: TRBD1; size: -; J: TRBJ2-7; DNA: TGCGCCAGCAGCCCCACCGGAACAGGGGTTAGATCGGGGGAGCAGTACTTC; CDR3: CASSPTGTGVRSGEQYF
V: TRBV6-2/TRBV6-3; D: -; size: -; J: TRBJ2-3; DNA: TGTGCCAGCAGCACGAACCGGTTCTTGCCAGATACGCAGTATTTT; CDR3: CASSTNRFLPDTQYF
V: TRBV20-1; D: -; size: -; J: TRBJ2-3; DNA: -; CDR3: CSAGRDRVSYEQYFGPGTDTQYF
V: TRBV6-2/TRBV6-3; D: TRBD2; size: -; J: TRBJ2-1; DNA: TGTGCCAGCAGTCGTCTAGCGGGGGCCGAGTTCTTC; CDR3: CASSRLAGAEFF
V: TRBV21-1; D: -; size: -; J: TRBJ1-5; DNA: TGTGCCAGCAGCAAAGTTAGGGACAGTAATCAGCCCCAGCATTTT; CDR3: CASSKVRDSNQPQHF
V: TRBV4-2; D: -; size: -; J: TRBJ1-5; DNA: TGTGCCAGCAGCCAAGATCGGGAAGGCGGGAATCAGCCCCAGAATTTT; CDR3: CASSQDREGGNQPQNF
V: TRBV9; D: TRBD2; size: medium-sized; J: TRBJ2-2; DNA: TGTGCCAGCAGCGTTTTTAGCGGGGGGCCTTCGAACACCGGGGAGCTGTTTTTT; CDR3: CASSVFSGGPSNTGELFF
V: TRBV18; D: TRBD2; size: few; J: TRBJ2-7; DNA: TGTGCCAGCTCACCGGGACTAGCGGGAGCGGGCGAGCAGTACTTC; CDR3: CASSPGLAGAGEQYF
V: TRBV9; D: -; size: few; J: TRBJ2-7; DNA: TGTGCCAGCAGCGTACGAGGAGACTCGAGGACCGAGCAGTACTTC; CDR3: CASSVRGDSRTEQYF
V: TRBV5-6; D: -; size: many; J: TRBJ2-7; DNA: TGTGCCAGCAGCGCCCTGACTGGCAAGGCCACCTACGAGCAGTACTTC; CDR3: CASSALTGKATYEQYF
V: TRBV3-1; D: -; size: many; J: TRBJ2-7; DNA: TGTGCCAGCAGCCAAGAGCGCCGGGGCGAGCAGTACTTC; CDR3: CASSQERRGEQYF
V: TRBV5-5; D: -; size: few; J: TRBJ2-7; DNA: TGTGCCAGCAGCTTGGGTGCTAGCTACGAGCAGTACTTC; CDR3: CASSLGASYEQYF
V: TRBV4-1; D: TRBD2; size: few; J: TRBJ2-7; DNA: TGCGCCAGCAGCCAAGATCCTAGCGGGATTATCTACGAGCAGTACTTC; CDR3: CASSQDPSGIIYEQYF
V: TRBV7-2; D: -; size: many; J: TRBJ2-1; DNA: TGTGCCAGCAGCTTAGGGCTAGCCCCCAATGAGCAGTTCTTC; CDR3: CASSLGLAPNEQFF
V: TRBV4-2; D: -; size: few; J: TRBJ1-3; DNA: TGTGCCAGCAGCCAAGGATACTTGAGCTCTGGAAACACCATATATTTT; CDR3: CASSQGYLSSGNTIYF
V: TRBV6-5; D: -; size: -; J: TRBJ2-3; DNA: TGTGCCAGCAGTCCCAGGGGGGAATACACAGATACGCAGTATTTT; CDR3: CASSPRGEYTDTQYF
V: TRBV7-8; D: -; size: -; J: TRBJ2-7; DNA: TGTGCCAGCAGCTTAGGGGCAGCAAACCGGGGAGGTGAGCAGTACTTC; CDR3: CASSLGAANRGGEQYF
V: TRBV12-3/TRBV12-4; D: -; size: many; J: TRBJ2-1; DNA: TGTGCCAGCAGGGGACAGGCGGGGGGGGGCCATGAGCAGTTCTTC; CDR3: CASRGQAGGGHEQFF
V: TRBV7-9; D: -; size: many; J: TRBJ1-3; DNA: TGTGCCAGCAGCTTTTGGGGGGCTGGAAACACCATATATTTT; CDR3: CASSFWGAGNTIYF
V: TRBV6-2/TRBV6-3; D: -; size: -; J: TRBJ1-5; DNA: TGTGCCAGCAAAGGAGTAAGGAATCAGCCCCAGCATTTT; CDR3: CASKGVRNQPQHF
V: TRBV9; D: -; size: many; J: TRBJ2-1; DNA: TGTGCCAGCAGCCTGGAAGGGTCCAATGAGCAGTTCTTC; CDR3: CASSLEGSNEQFF
V: TRBV30; D: -; size: few; J: TRBJ2-5; DNA: TGTGCCTGGAGTGTTTCTAGCGTCGTGGGGACCCAGTACTTC; CDR3: CAWSVSSVVGTQYF
V: TRBV19; D: TRBD1; size: -; J: TRBJ1-4; DNA: TGTGCCAGCCGAAGACAGGGCAATAATGAAAAACTGTTTTTT; CDR3: CASRRQGNNEKLFF
V: TRBV10-3; D: -; size: medium-sized; J: TRBJ1-5; DNA: TGTGCCATCAGTGAGTCCGGGGGCGCGATACAGCCCCAGCATTTT; CDR3: CAISESGGAIQPQHF
V: TRBV6-5; D: -; size: -; J: TRBJ2-7; DNA: TGTGCCAGCAGCTCCGGGACACTTTTCGCGTACGAGCAGTACTTC; CDR3: CASSSGTLFAYEQYF
V: TRBV7-3; D: TRBD1; size: few; J: TRBJ1-1; DNA: TGTGCCAGCAGCCCATCGGACAGGGGGCTTCTTACTGAAGCTTTCTTT; CDR3: CASSPSDRGLLTEAFF
V: TRBV12-3/TRBV12-4; D: TRBD1; size: many; J: TRBJ2-3; DNA: TGTGCCAGCAGCGGACAGGTCCGCAGGCTTAAGGATACGCAGTATTTT; CDR3: CASSGQVRRLKDTQYF
V: TRBV14; D: -; size: many; J: TRBJ2-1; DNA: TGTGCCAGCAGCCAGGGAACGGACTACAATGAGCAGTTCTTC; CDR3: CASSQGTDYNEQFF